Reported below is one T cell receptor (beta chain). The antigen remains undetermined. This record belongs to a study of cytomegalovirus exposure and HLA in healthy donors. Study-wide background: Tens of millions of unique TCRs from HLA-typed donors made up an early data release. General study findings and limits: Another analysis was done later, and it associated more than 15,000 TCR beta sequences with HLA alleles at 0.05 false discovery rate. Roughly even sequencing depth across donors was the assumption behind the presence/absence analyses.

Amplification used 60 Vbeta primers and 13 Jbeta primers. Measured with immunoSEQ multiplex PCR; TCRdb has only the in-frame clones, and not every one. The table records roughly 170,000 clones, around four fifths of them present only once. The CDR3 length is 13 residues. Trimming removed 6 bases at V and 0 bases at J, with 8 bases between. The germline V gene encodes CDR1 PRHDT and CDR2 FYEKMQ (reference sequence). The chain joins TRBV13 to TRBJ1-2, with D tentatively TRBD1 (5 bases). Sequenced: PBMCs. This clonotype was sampled from a girl aged 10 to 17 in good health and CMV-seropositive. The CDR3 DNA reads TGTGCCAGCAGGGGGCCAGCTAACTATGGCTACACCTTC. It specifies CASRGPANYGYTF.